This TCR beta chain was captured by sequencing in a study of blood T cell repertoires in COVID-19. About the study: T cells, B-cell-depleted T cells, or PBMCs supplied cDNA or gDNA.

This CDR3 has 17 amino acids. The V segment lost 4 bases and the J segment 5 bases; nucleotides outside the gene matches: 17. The germline V gene encodes CDR1 SGHRS and CDR2 YFSETQ. In the original analysis: Scientists estimated how many nucleated cells there were by amplifying reference gene primers. Only in-frame clones appear in the TCRdb table, and some are missing; sequencing was by immunoSEQ multiplex PCR. V, J and clone size were drawn from that table, and D and trimming were deduced from the DNA. The sample records some 150,000 clones, 75% to 90% being singletons. This chain connects TRBV5-1 to TRBJ1-2, with TRBD1 matching over 7 bases. This clonotype was sampled from a woman older than 75 with acute or convalescent COVID-19. The sequencing input was peripheral blood. In DNA, the CDR3 is TGCGCCAGCAGCCTGCCGGGGATCCAGGAGGGGGCTTATGGCTACACCTTC. Protein: CASSLPGIQEGAYGYTF.